This T cell receptor (beta chain) was captured in a study of T cell responses to AZD1222 COVID-19 vaccine. Sequencing was performed with immunoSEQ multiplex PCR; in TCRdb, only in-frame clones are kept and a portion is missing. The table shows some 200,000 clones, with around nine tenths occurring only once. Germline CDR1 reads LNHDA; CDR2 reads SQIVND (reference sequence). The CDR3 extends over 12 amino acids. With 6 bases removed from V and 2 bases from J, the gap between germline ends came to 8 bases. The source material was peripheral blood, sampled 28 days after the second AZD1222 dose. This sequence was found in an adult who received the AZD1222 COVID-19 vaccine. The chain combines TRBV19 with TRBJ2-7; D is unresolved. CDR3 amino acids: CASRGGAYEQYF. The CDR3 DNA reads as TGTGCCAGTAGAGGTGGAGCCTACGAGCAGTACTTC.